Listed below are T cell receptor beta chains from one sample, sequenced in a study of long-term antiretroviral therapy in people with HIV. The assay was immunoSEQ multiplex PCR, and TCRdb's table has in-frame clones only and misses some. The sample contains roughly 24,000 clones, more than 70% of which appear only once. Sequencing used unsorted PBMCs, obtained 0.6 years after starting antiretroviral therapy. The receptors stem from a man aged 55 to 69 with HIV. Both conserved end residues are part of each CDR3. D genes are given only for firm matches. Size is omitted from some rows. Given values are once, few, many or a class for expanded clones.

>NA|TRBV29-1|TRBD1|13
CSVRQGAYAEAFF
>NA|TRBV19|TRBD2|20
CASSSRRLAGSPNRYNEQFF
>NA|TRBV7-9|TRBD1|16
CASSSAPGQGAYEQYF
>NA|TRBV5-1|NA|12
CASSLYFDEQYF
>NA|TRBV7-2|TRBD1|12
CASSSFGGTDLF
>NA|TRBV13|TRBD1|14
CASSLLRDSSGYTF
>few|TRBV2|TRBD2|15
CASSERTSRSHEQYF
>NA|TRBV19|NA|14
CASRLQDRYNEQFF
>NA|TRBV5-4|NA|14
CASSLGRYTGELFF
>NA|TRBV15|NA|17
CATSRDFRGRITDTQYF
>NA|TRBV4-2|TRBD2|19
CASSQDHGLAGGRGGELFF
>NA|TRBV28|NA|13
CASGRGGNYGYTF
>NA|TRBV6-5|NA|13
CASSSGRLYGYTF
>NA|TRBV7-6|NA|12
CASSSPGNTIYF
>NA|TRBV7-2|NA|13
CASTRGPTYEQYF
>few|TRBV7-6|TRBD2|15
CASSLSSGRANEQFF
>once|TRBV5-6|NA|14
CASSQDSFNEKLFF
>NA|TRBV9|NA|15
CASSVVSSSYNEQFF
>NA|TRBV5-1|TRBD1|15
CASNLQGAPQETQYF
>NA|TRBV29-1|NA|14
CSVDGGGRNYGYTF
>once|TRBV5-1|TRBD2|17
CASSLFGPGGDYNEQFF
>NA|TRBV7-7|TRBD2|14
CASSLAGPYNEQFF
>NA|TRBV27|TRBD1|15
CASTNTRQGRKTQYF
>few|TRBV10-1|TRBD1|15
CAIVPGQGTNTEAFF
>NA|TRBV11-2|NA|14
CASSLVTGSYEQYF
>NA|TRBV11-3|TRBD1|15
CASSVGPTGDYEQYF
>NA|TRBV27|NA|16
CASSPPFVERYNEQFF
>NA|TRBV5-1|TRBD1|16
CASSARTTGANEKLFF
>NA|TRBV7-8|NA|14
CASSLVGGLNEQFF
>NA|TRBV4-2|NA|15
CASSQAGTEGNTIYF
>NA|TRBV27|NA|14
CASSLYRSDVTQYF
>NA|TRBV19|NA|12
CASSIEGNTIYF
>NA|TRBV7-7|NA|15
CASSSGTHVQETQYF
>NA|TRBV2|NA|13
CASSEESGNTIYF
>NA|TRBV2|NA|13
CASSEWGLGGYTF
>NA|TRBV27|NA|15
CASTRGGGVLGPQFF
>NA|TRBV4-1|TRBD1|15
CASSHPLQGALGYTF
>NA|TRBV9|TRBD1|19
CASSAPLLHPGGYGNTIYF
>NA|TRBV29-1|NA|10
CSVWTGSYTF
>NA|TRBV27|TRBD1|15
CASSQGGGWDTEAFF
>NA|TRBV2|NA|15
CASSSRAAGWYGYTF
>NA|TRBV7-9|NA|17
CASSFPGLSRRVETQYF
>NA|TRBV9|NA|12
CASRGGTDTQYF
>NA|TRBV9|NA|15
CASSVATESVDEQFF
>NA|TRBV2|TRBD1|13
CASQTGVDYGYTF
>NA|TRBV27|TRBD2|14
CASSLRGDGETQYF
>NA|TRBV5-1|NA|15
CASSLAGGWDTEAFF
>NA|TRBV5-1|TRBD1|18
CASSLGAWTGRLTDTQYF
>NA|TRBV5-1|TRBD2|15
CASSFSGGYQETQYF
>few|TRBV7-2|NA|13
CASSSQTGRLQYF
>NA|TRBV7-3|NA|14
CASSPSISEDTQYF
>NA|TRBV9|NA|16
CASSVAGATSTDTQYF
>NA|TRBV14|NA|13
CASSPPSTDTQYF